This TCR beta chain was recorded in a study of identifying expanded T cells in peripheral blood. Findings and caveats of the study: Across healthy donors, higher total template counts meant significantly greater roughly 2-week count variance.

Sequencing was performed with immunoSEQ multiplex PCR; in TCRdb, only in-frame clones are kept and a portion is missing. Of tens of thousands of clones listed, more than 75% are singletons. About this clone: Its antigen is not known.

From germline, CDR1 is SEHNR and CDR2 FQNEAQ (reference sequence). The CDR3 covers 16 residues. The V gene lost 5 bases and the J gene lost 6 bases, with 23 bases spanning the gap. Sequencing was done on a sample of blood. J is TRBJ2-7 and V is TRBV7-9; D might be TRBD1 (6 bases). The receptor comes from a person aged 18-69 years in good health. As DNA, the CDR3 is TGTGCCAGCAGCCCGTACCGTGCCGACAGGTTCGGCGAGCAGTACTTC. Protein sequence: CASSPYRADRFGEQYF.